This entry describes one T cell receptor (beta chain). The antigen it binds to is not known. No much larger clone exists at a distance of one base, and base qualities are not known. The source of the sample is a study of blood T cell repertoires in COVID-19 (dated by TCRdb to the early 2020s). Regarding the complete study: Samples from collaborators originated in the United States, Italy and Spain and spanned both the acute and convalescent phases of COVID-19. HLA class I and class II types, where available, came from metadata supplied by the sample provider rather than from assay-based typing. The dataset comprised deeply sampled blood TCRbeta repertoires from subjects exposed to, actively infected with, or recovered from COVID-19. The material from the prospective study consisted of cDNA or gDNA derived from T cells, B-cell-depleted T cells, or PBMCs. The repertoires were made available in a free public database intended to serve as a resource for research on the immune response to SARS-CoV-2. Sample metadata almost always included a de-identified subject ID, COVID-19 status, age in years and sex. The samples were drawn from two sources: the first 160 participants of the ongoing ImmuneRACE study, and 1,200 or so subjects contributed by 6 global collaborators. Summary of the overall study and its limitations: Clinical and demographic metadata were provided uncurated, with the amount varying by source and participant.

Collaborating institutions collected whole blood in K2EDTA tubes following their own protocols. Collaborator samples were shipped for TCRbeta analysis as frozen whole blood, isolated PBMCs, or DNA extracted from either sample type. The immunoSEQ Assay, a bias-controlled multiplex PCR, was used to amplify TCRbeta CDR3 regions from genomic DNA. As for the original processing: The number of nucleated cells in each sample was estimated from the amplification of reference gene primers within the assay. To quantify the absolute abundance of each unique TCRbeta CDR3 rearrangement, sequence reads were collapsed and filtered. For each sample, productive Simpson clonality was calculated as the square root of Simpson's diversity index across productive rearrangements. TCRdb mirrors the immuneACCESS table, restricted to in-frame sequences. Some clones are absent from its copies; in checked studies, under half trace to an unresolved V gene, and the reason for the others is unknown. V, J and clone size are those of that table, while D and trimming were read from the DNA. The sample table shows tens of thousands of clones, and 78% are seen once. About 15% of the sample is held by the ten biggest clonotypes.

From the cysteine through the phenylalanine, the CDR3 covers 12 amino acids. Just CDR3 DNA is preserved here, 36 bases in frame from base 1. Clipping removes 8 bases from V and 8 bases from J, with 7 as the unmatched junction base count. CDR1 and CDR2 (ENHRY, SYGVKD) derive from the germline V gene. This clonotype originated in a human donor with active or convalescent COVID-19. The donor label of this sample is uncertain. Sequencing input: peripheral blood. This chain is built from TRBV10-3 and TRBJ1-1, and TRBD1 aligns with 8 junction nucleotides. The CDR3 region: CAISGQGKEAFF. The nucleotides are TGTGCCATCTCTGGACAGGGAAAGGAAGCTTTCTTT.